Detailed here is one TCR beta chain. Per the original methods: Nucleated cell number was recorded as an estimate derived from reference gene primer amplification. Generated by immunoSEQ multiplex PCR, the TCRdb table keeps only in-frame clones and is missing some. That table is the source of V, J and clone size, and D and trimming were worked out from the DNA. The sample yields about 180,000 clones, about 86% seen once. This entry is derived from a study of blood T cell repertoires in COVID-19. The material sequenced was peripheral blood. This sequence originates from a woman aged 25 to 39 with active or convalescent COVID-19.

CDR3 sequence reads: CATSNRGGTGELFF. CDR3 nucleotides: TGTGCCACCAGTAACAGGGGTGGGACCGGGGAGCTGTTTTTT. The chain links TRBV24-1 to TRBJ2-2; TRBD1 matches 7 bases. Trimming cost V 6 bases and J 5 bases; bases outside gene matches: 5. This CDR3 spans 14 amino acids. The germline gives CDR1 KGHDR, CDR2 SFDVKD.